These 20 T cell receptor beta chains share one sample of origin, sequenced in a study of blood T cell repertoires in COVID-19 (TCRdb year 2020). To prepare the library, the immunoSEQ multiplex PCR assay was applied. TCRdb holds this immuneACCESS table with in-frame rearrangements only. Some clones are missing; in checked studies, unresolved V genes explain under half, and the rest has no known cause. Present in this sample are around 150,000 clones, approximately 84% of which were seen just once. The top ten hold 2.2% of the sample. The sample was peripheral blood. Receptors originate from a man between 65 and 85 years old with acute or convalescent COVID-19.

This clone was seen a few times. V gene TRBV7-9 combines with J gene TRBJ1-2; TRBD1 matches 8 bases. The CDR3 contains 15 residues. With 5 bases clipped from V and 7 bases from J, the junction kept 12 bases outside the gene matches. Germline V CDR1 and CDR2: SEHNR, FQNEAQ (reference sequence). CDR3 sequence: CASSLQTQGAGGYTF. The DNA of the CDR3 is TGTGCCAGCAGCCTTCAGACTCAGGGGGCAGGTGGCTACACCTTC. Supplemented by reference TRBV7-9 and TRBJ1-2, the full variable domain reads DTGVSQNPRHKITKRGQNVTFRCDPISEHNRLYWYRQTLGQGPEFLTYFQNEAQLEKSRLLSDRFSAERPKGSFSTLEIQRTEQGDSAMYLCASSLQTQGAGGYTFGSGTRLTVV.

The gene calls are TRBV6-5 and TRBJ1-1, with TRBD1 identical over 12 bases. Germline CDR1 is MNHEY and CDR2 is SVGAGI. CDR3 length: 13 residues. V gave up 6 bases and J gave up 8 bases; unmatched junction bases: 4. The CDR3 region is CASRGTGGAEAFF. CDR3 coding DNA: TGTGCCAGCAGGGGGACAGGGGGCGCGGAAGCTTTCTTT.

This chain joins TRBV27 and TRBJ2-7; unclear D gene. The CDR3 has 16 amino acids. Trimming pared 5 bases from V and 2 bases from J, leaving 19 bases between. Germline V gene data show CDR1 as MNHEY and CDR2 as SMNVEV (reference sequence). The CDR3: CASSAAKGGDPYEQYF. CDR3 in DNA: TGTGCCAGCAGTGCGGCCAAAGGCGGCGACCCCTACGAGCAGTACTTC.

V gene TRBV12-3 or TRBV12-4 combines with J gene TRBJ1-1, with a weak D call TRBD1 (6 bases). This CDR3 is built from 11 residues. Between the trimmed V and J ends, which lost 2 bases and 12 bases, there was a span of 10 bases. The CDR3 here is CASSLSRGPFF. The CDR3 DNA reads TGTGCCAGCAGTTTATCCAGGGGACCTTTCTTT.

The chain joins TRBV12-3 or TRBV12-4 to TRBJ2-1; the D is unclear. Trimming removed 6 bases at V and 7 bases at J, with 13 bases between. This CDR3 is 13 amino acids long. CDR3 DNA: TGTGCCAGCAGAATTACCAGCGTAAATGAGCAGTTCTTC. Its protein product is CASRITSVNEQFF.

The chain has TRBV2 and TRBJ2-1, with TRBD2 matching 7 bases. Germline CDR1 SNHLY, CDR2 FYNNEI. This CDR3 is built from 12 residues. The ends lost 6 bases at V and 7 bases at J; junction bases unmatched: 3. CDR3 bases: TGTGCCAGCAGGCCGGGAGGTAATGAGCAGTTCTTC. Its protein is CASRPGGNEQFF.

The rearrangement uses TRBV4-1 and TRBJ2-7, with 9 bases lining up with TRBD2. J was trimmed by 3 bases and V by 1 base; bases with no gene match: 1. Germline V gives CDR1 MGHRA, CDR2 YSYEKL. CDR3 length: 14 amino acids. CDR3 coding DNA: TGCGCCAGCAGCCAAGTTAGCGGGAGCTACGAGCAGTACTTC. It yields the protein CASSQVSGSYEQYF.

The chain has TRBV5-5 and TRBJ2-5, with 8 bases that match TRBD2. CDR1 is SGHKS and CDR2 is YYEKEE in the germline V gene (reference sequence). The CDR3 length is 18 residues. Unmatched junction bases numbered 23, after V lost 6 bases and J lost 7 bases. CDR3 sequence: CASMRDPGSGRVGGTQYF. DNA for the CDR3: TGTGCCAGCATGCGGGACCCAGGCAGCGGGAGAGTTGGGGGGACCCAGTACTTC.

The chain links TRBV5-1 to TRBJ2-5, with 12 bases aligning to TRBD2. J was trimmed by 1 base and V by 4 bases; bases with no gene match: 8. CDR3 length equals 17 residues. Germline V gene data show CDR1 as SGHRS and CDR2 as YFSETQ. This CDR3 is CASSRSPLAGGQETQYF. For the CDR3, the DNA is TGCGCCAGCAGCCGCTCTCCACTAGCGGGGGGCCAAGAGACCCAGTACTTC.

The rearrangement joins TRBV11-2 to TRBJ1-4; 9 positions match TRBD1. Per germline, CDR1 SGHAT and CDR2 FQNNGV. Unmatched junction bases numbered 4, after V lost 5 bases and J lost 0 bases. This CDR3 comprises 16 residues. CDR3 protein: CASSLRQGATNEKLFF. CDR3 nucleotides: TGTGCCAGCAGCCTGAGACAGGGGGCAACTAATGAAAAACTGTTTTTT.

This clone was counted a few times. Here the CDR3 DNA reads TGTGCCAGCAGCTCCGGACAGGGTTCGTCGTACTATGGCTACACCTTC. Residues: CASSSGQGSSYYGYTF. The chain is built from TRBV7-6 and TRBJ1-2; TRBD1 matches 8 bases. Trimming took 4 bases from V and 3 from J; bases not matched to a gene: 10. The CDR3 covers 16 residues. Per germline, CDR1 SGHVS and CDR2 FNYEAQ.

The CDR3 loop reads CASSLQPDRANTGELFF. The CDR3 DNA is TGCGCCAGCAGCCTCCAGCCGGACAGGGCGAACACCGGGGAGCTGTTTTTT. The rearrangement joins TRBV4-1 to TRBJ2-2; TRBD1 matches at 8 bases. With V trimmed by 4 bases and J by 0 bases, 7 bases remained unmatched. The CDR3 length is 17 residues. The V gene's germline CDR1 is MGHRA and CDR2 YSYEKL.

Comments on this clone: Within the sample, other DNA sequences also encode this same CDR3. V gene TRBV5-1 combines with J gene TRBJ2-7, with 10 bases fitting TRBD1. Germline CDR1 reads SGHRS; CDR2 reads YFSETQ. With V trimmed by 4 bases and J by 2 bases, 3 bases remained unmatched. CDR3 length: 14 residues. The CDR3: CASSGQGGTYEQYF. CDR3 DNA sequence: TGCGCCAGCAGCGGACAGGGGGGGACCTACGAGCAGTACTTC.

Written as DNA, the CDR3 is TGTGCCATCAGTGAGTCCGGGAATACGCAGTATTTT. It codes for CAISESGNTQYF. The V call is TRBV10-3, the J call TRBJ2-3; TRBD2 might be the D (5 bases). The CDR3 is 12 amino acids. From germline, CDR1 is ENHRY and CDR2 SYGVKD. V was trimmed by 0 bases and J by 7 bases, leaving 5 bases between them.

The chain couples TRBV10-3 to TRBJ2-3; perhaps TRBD2 as D (6 bases). Germline CDR1 and CDR2: ENHRY and SYGVKD. The CDR3 runs to 15 residues. V lost 8 bases to trimming and J lost 0 bases, with 15 bases between them. The CDR3 loop is CAISGSGSSTDTQYF. The CDR3 region has the DNA TGTGCCATCTCGGGTAGCGGCTCAAGCACAGATACGCAGTATTTT.

The genes are TRBV28 and TRBJ2-7; no firm D call. Trimming left V 3 bases short and J 1 base short, with 4 bases between. CDR1 and CDR2 from the germline V gene are MDHEN and SYDVKM. The CDR3 has 12 residues. The DNA of the CDR3 is TGTGCCAGCAGTTTTCAATCCTACGAGCAGTACTTC. Translation gives CASSFQSYEQYF.

This chain joins TRBV5-5 and TRBJ2-7; D is uncertain. This CDR3 comprises 16 residues. The germline gives CDR1 SGHKS, CDR2 YYEKEE (reference sequence). Trimming stripped 0 bases from V and 5 bases from J, with 18 bases between. CDR3 in DNA: TGTGCCAGCAGCTTGGGCCCCGCAGTTCGAATCAACGAGCAGTACTTC. Amino acid sequence: CASSLGPAVRINEQYF.

This chain connects TRBV5-1 to TRBJ2-3; TRBD1 is a possible D gene (7 bases). There are 14 residues in the CDR3. The germline V and J ends were trimmed by 3 bases and 5 bases, with 13 bases remaining between them. Germline CDR1 reads SGHRS; CDR2 reads YFSETQ. For the CDR3, the DNA is TGCGCCAGCAGCTCAGGACAGGAGGGAGATACGCAGTATTTT. Translation gives CASSSGQEGDTQYF.

The J gene is TRBJ1-1, the V gene TRBV9; 10 bases agree with TRBD1. The V segment lost 3 bases and the J segment 0 bases; nucleotides outside the gene matches: 8. CDR1 and CDR2 from the germline V gene are SGDLS and YYNGEE. The CDR3 has 17 amino acids. CDR3: CASSGRDRGSMNTEAFF. The CDR3 DNA follows: TGTGCCAGCAGCGGCCGGGACAGGGGAAGCATGAACACTGAAGCTTTCTTT.

As to this clone: The same CDR3 is also encoded by other DNA sequences in this sample. The chain joins TRBV5-1 to TRBJ1-1; 10 bases align to TRBD1. Per the germline V gene, CDR1 is SGHRS and CDR2 is YFSETQ. The V segment lost 4 bases and the J segment 3 bases; nucleotides outside the gene matches: 3. This CDR3 is 14 amino acids long. Here the CDR3 DNA reads TGCGCCAGCAGCCTCGGGACAGGGGACACTGAAGCTTTCTTT. Its protein is CASSLGTGDTEAFF.